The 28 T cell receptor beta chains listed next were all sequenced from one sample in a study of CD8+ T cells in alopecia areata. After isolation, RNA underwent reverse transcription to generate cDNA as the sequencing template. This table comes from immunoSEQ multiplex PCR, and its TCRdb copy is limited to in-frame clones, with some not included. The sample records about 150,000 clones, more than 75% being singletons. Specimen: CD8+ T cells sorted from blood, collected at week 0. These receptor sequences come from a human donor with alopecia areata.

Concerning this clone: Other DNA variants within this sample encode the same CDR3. The CDR3: CASSLSTGYEQYF. CDR3 bases: TGTGCCAGCAGTTTATCGACAGGATACGAGCAGTACTTC. The gene calls are TRBV27 and TRBJ2-7; possible D gene TRBD1, 6 bases. V was pared by 0 bases and J by 4 bases, with 7 bases between. CDR1 is MNHEY, CDR2 SMNVEV, per germline (reference sequence). The CDR3 is 13 amino acids.

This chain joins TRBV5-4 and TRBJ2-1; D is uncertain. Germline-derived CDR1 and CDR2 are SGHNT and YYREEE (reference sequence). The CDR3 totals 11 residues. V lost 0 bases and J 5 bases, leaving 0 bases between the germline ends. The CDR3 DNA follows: TGTGCCAGCAGCTTGGACAATGAGCAGTTCTTC. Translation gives CASSLDNEQFF.

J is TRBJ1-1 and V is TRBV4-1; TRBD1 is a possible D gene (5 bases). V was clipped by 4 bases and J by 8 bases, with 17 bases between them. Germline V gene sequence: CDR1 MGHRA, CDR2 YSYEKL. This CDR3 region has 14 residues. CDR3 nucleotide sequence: TGCGCCAGCAGCCCCCGGGACGGCCCTCCGGAAGCTTTCTTT. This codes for CASSPRDGPPEAFF.

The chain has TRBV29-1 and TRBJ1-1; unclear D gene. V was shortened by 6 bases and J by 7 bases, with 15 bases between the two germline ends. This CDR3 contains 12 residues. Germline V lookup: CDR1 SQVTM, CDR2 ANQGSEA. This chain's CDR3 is CSVQNLSREAFF. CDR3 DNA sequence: TGCAGCGTACAAAACCTGAGCCGTGAAGCTTTCTTT.

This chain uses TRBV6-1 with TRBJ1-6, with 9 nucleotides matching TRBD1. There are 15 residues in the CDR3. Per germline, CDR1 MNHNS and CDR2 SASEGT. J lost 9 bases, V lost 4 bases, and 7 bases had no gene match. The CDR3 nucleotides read TGTGCCAGCAGTGCCCCGGGACAGGGCTCTTCACCCCTCCACTTT. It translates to CASSAPGQGSSPLHF.

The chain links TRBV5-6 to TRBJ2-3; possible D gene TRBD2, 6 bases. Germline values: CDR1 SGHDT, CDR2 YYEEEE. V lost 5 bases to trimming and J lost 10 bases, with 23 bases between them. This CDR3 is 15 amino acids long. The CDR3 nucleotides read TGTGCCAGCAGGGAGGGGACTTCCTCTTCTCTAGCGCAGTATTTT. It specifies CASREGTSSSLAQYF.

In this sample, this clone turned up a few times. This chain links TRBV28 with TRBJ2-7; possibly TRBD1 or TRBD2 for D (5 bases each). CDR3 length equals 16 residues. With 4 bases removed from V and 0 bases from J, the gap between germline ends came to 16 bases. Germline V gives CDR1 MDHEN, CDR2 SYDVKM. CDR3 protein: CASSSIQRDLSYEQYF. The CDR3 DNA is TGTGCCAGCAGTTCGATCCAACGGGACCTCTCCTACGAGCAGTACTTC.

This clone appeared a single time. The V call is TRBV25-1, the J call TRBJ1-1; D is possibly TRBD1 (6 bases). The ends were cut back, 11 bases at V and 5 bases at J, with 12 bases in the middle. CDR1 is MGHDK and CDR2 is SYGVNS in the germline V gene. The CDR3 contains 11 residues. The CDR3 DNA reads TGTGCCGTCGGGGGGGCGACTGAAGCTTTCTTT. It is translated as CAVGGATEAFF.

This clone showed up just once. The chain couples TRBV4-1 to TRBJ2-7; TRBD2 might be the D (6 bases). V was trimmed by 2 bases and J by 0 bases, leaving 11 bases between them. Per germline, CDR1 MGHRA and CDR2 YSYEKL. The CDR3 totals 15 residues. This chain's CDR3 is CASSQSDSGSYEQYF. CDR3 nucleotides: TGCGCCAGCAGCCAAAGTGATAGCGGCTCCTACGAGCAGTACTTC.

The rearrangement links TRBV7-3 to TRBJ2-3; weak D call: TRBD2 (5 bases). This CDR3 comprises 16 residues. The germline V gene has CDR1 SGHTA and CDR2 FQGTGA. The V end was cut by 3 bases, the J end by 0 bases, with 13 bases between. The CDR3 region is CASSFVAGSSTDTQYF. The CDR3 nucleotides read TGTGCCAGCAGCTTCGTTGCGGGCTCTAGCACAGATACGCAGTATTTT. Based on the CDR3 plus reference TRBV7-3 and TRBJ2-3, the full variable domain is GAGVSQTPSNKVTEKGKYVELRCDPISGHTALYWYRQSLGQGPEFLIYFQGTGAADDSGLPNDRFFAVRPEGSVSTLKIQRTERGDSAVYLCASSFVAGSSTDTQYFGPGTRLTVL.

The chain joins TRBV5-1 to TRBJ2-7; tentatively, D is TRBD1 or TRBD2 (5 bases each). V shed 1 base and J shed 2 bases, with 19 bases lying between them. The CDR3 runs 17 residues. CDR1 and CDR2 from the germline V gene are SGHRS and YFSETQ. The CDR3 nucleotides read TGCGCCAGCAGCTTGTATTCACAGTTCGAGGGGCCCTACGAGCAGTACTTC. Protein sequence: CASSLYSQFEGPYEQYF.

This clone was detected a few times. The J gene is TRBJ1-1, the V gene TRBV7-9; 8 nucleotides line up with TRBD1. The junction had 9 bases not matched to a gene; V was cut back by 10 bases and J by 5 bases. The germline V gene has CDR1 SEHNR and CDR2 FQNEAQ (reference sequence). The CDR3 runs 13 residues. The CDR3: CAILTGEGTEAFF. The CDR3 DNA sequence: TGTGCCATACTGACAGGGGAGGGAACTGAAGCTTTCTTT.

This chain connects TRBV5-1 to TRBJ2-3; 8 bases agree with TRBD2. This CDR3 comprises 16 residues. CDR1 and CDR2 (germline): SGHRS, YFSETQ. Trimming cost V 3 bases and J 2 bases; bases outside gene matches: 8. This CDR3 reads CASSSIAGSSTDTQYF. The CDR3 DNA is TGCGCCAGCAGCTCAATAGCGGGGAGCTCCACAGATACGCAGTATTTT.

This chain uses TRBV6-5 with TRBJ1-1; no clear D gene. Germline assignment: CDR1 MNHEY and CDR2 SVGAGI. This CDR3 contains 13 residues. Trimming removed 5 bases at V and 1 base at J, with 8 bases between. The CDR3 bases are TGTGCCAGCAGTAACCGACCGAACACTGAAGCTTTCTTT. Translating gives CASSNRPNTEAFF.

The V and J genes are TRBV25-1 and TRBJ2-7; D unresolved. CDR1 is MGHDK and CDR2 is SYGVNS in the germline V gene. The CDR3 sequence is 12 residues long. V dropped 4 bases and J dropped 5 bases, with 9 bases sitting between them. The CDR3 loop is CASSVGDHEQYF. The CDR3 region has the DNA TGTGCCAGCAGTGTAGGAGACCACGAGCAGTACTTC.

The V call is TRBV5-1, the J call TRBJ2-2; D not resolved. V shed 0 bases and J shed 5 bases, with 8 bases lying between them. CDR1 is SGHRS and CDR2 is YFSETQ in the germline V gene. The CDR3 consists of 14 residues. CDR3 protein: CASSLAITTGELFF. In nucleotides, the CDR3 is TGCGCCAGCAGCTTGGCCATTACAACCGGGGAGCTGTTTTTT.

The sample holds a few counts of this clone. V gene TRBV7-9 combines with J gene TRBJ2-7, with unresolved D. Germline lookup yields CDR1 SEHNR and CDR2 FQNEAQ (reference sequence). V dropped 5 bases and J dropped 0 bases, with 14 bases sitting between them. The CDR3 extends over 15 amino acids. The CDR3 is CASSGRVGPSYEQYF. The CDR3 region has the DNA TGTGCCAGCAGCGGACGGGTAGGCCCCTCCTACGAGCAGTACTTC. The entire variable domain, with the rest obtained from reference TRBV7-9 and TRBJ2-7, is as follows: DTGVSQNPRHKITKRGQNVTFRCDPISEHNRLYWYRQTLGQGPEFLTYFQNEAQLEKSRLLSDRFSAERPKGSFSTLEIQRTEQGDSAMYLCASSGRVGPSYEQYFGPGTRLTVT.

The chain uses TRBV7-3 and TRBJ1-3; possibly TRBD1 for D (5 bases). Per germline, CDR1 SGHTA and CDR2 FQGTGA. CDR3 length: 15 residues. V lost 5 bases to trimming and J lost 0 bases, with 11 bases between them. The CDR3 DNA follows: TGTGCCAGCAGCAAGATTGGGGGCTCTGGAAACACCATATATTTT. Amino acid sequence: CASSKIGGSGNTIYF.

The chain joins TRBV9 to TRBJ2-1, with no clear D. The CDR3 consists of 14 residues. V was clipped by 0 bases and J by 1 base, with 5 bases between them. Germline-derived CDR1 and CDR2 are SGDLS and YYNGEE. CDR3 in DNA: TGTGCCAGCAGCGTAGCTGGGTCCTACAATGAGCAGTTCTTC. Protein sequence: CASSVAGSYNEQFF.

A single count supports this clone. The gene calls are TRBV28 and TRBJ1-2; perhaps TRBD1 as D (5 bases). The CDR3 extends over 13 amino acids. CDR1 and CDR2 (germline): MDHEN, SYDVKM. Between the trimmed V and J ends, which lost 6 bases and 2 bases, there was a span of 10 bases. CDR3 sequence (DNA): TGTGCCAGCAGGAGCAGGGACAACTATGGCTACACCTTC. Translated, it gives CASRSRDNYGYTF.

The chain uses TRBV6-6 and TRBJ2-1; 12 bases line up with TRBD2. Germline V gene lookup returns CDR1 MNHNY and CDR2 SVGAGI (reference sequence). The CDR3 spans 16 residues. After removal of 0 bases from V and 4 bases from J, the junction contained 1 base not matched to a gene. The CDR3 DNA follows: TGTGCCAGCAGTTACTCCGGACTAGCGGGGTACAATGAGCAGTTCTTC. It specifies CASSYSGLAGYNEQFF.

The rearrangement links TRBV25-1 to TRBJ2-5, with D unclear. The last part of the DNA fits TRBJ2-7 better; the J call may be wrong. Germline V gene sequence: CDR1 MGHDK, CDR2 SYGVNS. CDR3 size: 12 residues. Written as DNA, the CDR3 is TGTGCCAGCAGTTTCGGATCCTACGAGCAGTACTTC. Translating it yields CASSFGSYEQYF.

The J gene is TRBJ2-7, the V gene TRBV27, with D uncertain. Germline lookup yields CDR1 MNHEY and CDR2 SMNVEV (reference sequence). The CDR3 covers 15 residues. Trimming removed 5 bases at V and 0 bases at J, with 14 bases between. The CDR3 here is CASSDLTASSYEQYF. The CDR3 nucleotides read TGTGCCAGCAGTGATCTTACAGCGAGCTCCTACGAGCAGTACTTC.

CDR3 residues: CASRNGRGENTEAFF. CDR3 sequence (DNA): TGTGCCAGCAGGAACGGGAGGGGTGAGAACACTGAAGCTTTCTTT. This sequence joins TRBV2 and TRBJ1-1, with D possibly being TRBD1 (5 bases). Trimming took 6 bases from V and 1 from J, leaving 15 bases between them. Per germline, CDR1 SNHLY and CDR2 FYNNEI. The length of the CDR3 is 15 residues.

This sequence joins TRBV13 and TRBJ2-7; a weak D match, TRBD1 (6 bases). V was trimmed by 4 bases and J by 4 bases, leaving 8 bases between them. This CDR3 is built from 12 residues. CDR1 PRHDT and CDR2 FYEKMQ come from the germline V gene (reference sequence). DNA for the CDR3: TGTGCCAGCAGCTCCAGGGGATACGAGCAGTACTTC. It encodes CASSSRGYEQYF.

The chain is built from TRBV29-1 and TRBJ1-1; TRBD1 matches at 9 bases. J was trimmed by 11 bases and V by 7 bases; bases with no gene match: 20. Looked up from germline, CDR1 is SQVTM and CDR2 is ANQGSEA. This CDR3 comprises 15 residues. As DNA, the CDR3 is TGCAGCGACGGACTTCCGGGACAGGGAGTCTCTATGGCTTTCTTT. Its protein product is CSDGLPGQGVSMAFF. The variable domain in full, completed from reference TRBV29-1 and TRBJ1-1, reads SAVISQKPSRDICQRGTSLTIQCQVDSQVTMMFWYRQQPGQSLTLIATANQGSEATYESGFVIDKFPISRPNLTFSTLTVSNMSPEDSSIYLCSDGLPGQGVSMAFFGQGTRLTVV.

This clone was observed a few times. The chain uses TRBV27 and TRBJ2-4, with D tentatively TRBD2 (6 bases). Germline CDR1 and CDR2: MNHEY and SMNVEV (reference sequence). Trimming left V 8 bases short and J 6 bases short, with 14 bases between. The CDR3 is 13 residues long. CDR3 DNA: TGTGCCAGCTTCGCTGGAGGGTCAAACATTCAGTACTTC. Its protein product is CASFAGGSNIQYF.

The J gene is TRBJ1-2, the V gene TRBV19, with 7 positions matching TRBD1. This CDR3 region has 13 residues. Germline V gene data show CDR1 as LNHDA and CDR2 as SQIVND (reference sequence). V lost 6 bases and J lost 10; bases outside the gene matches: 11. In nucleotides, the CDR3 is TGTGCCAGTAGCCCTGGGGGACAGAGGGACTACACCTTC. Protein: CASSPGGQRDYTF.